A selection of T cell receptor beta chains follows, all from one sample in a study of regulatory T cells in long-lasting Graves disease. One entry per CDR3 protein, called by TCRdb with MiXCR from the multiplex PCR reads. The sample records hundreds of thousands of distinct CDR3 sequences, around 30% being singletons. The specimen was peripheral blood mononuclear cells (PBMCs), collected when the disease was refractory, from a patient treated with antithyroid drugs. The receptors derive from a female donor with Graves disease. Each CDR3 is given with its conserved first and last residue. The size of a clone is reported for some rows only, either as once, few or many, or as a class for expanded clones.

j_call v_call clone_size cdr3_aa
TRBJ1-6 TRBV6-4 few CASSYSEDREWSPLHF
TRBJ2-2 TRBV11-2 few CASSSVKGTNTGELFF
TRBJ1-5 TRBV12-3/TRBV12-4 few CASRSENQPQHF
TRBJ2-7 TRBV28 many CASSSNPGLNWIEQYF
TRBJ2-7 TRBV6-5 NA CASSYRGSGRAYEQYF
TRBJ2-2 TRBV29-1 few CSVHTGELFF
TRBJ2-7 TRBV6-1 NA CASTKGLSQGGFYEQYF
TRBJ2-7 TRBV3-1 NA CASSQAASGRLHYEQYF
TRBJ1-5 TRBV20-1 NA CSARVGGSQPQHF
TRBJ1-1 TRBV12-3/TRBV12-4 NA CASSLQAINTEAFF
TRBJ1-2 TRBV29-1 NA CSVQRDPGSNYGYTF
TRBJ2-1 TRBV5-1 NA CASSPGGLGSSYNEQFF
TRBJ2-2 TRBV4-1 few CASSPRPGRGTGELFF
TRBJ1-2 TRBV29-1 many CSVDETGYGYTF
TRBJ2-2 TRBV13 few CASRPPGTGELFF
TRBJ2-7 TRBV11-2 few CASSLRAGGPYEQYF
TRBJ2-2 TRBV20-1 few CSAKGNTGELFF
TRBJ1-3 TRBV9 NA CASSTRTGPSGNTIYF
TRBJ1-1 TRBV20-1 many CSAPRPEAFF
TRBJ1-5 TRBV3-1 NA CASSQVSQNYSNQPQHF
TRBJ2-4 TRBV12-3/TRBV12-4 few CASSQAGVINIQYF
TRBJ1-6 TRBV30 few CAWSSGRGDPLHF
TRBJ2-5 TRBV7-9 NA CASRSGTQYF
TRBJ1-4 TRBV19 once CASSRSDRNEKLFF
TRBJ2-2 TRBV7-3 few CASSLRPQGAGELFF
TRBJ1-4 TRBV10-3 few CAISDTGSTNEKLFF
TRBJ2-5 TRBV5-1 NA CASSLKSETQYF
TRBJ1-1 TRBV19 few CASCTVNTEAFF
TRBJ2-6 TRBV7-3 NA CASSLMVGQAQTGANVLTF
TRBJ1-2 TRBV28 NA CATTNGVGSYGYTF
TRBJ1-2 TRBV29-1 NA CSVGTGERPDYGYTF
TRBJ2-5 TRBV6-1 few CASSHRTSGETQYF
TRBJ2-7 TRBV6-1 few CASIPRVSSYEQYF
TRBJ1-3 TRBV19 NA CASRKRDRDVDTIYF
TRBJ1-6 TRBV7-9 many CASSLEGDGSPLHF
TRBJ2-7 TRBV12-3/TRBV12-4 many CASSLWGAYEQYF
TRBJ2-7 TRBV6-2/TRBV6-3 NA CASSYSLDSFAYEQYF
TRBJ1-1 TRBV12-3/TRBV12-4 many CASNLITGVPDTEAFF
TRBJ2-5 TRBV20-1 few CSVVSAGNQETQYF
TRBJ1-1 TRBV14 NA CASSIRQANTEAFF
TRBJ1-2 TRBV19 few CASSSRDTYGYTF
TRBJ1-4 TRBV5-1 few CASSSTGGVVEKLFF
TRBJ2-6 TRBV6-5 many CASSYSGTGANVLTF
TRBJ1-3 TRBV15 few CATSRARVGNTIYF
TRBJ1-5 TRBV12-3/TRBV12-4 few CASSHSGGHQPQHF
TRBJ1-4 TRBV27 many CASSKPTNEKLFF
TRBJ2-4 TRBV20-1 NA CSAQGLRTKNIQYF
TRBJ1-5 TRBV7-2 NA CASSPGQGAQPQHF
TRBJ2-2 TRBV6-1 few CASSETTGKTGELFF
TRBJ1-4 TRBV6-4 many CASSWQGSRNEKLFF
TRBJ1-6 TRBV14 NA CASSHRAGPVRKNNSPLHF
TRBJ1-5 TRBV10-3 few CAIAIGETNQPQHF
TRBJ1-1 TRBV6-2/TRBV6-3 NA CASSSSQGANTEAFF
TRBJ1-1 TRBV28 many CASSPGTENTEAFF
TRBJ1-5 TRBV20-1 NA CSASPLDSSNQPQHF